This passage covers 30 T cell receptor beta chains from one sample sequenced in a study of Ad26.COV2.S vaccination and SARS-CoV-2 variants. The sample's treatment: 19 received Ad26.COV2.S at low or high dose, single or two shots; roughly five received placebo; per-sample allocation not given. Sampling occurred on day 63 after the first vaccine or placebo injection. Produced via immunoSEQ multiplex PCR; TCRdb's table is partial and in-frame only. The sample has about 410,000 clones, approximately 91% seen once. The specimen was peripheral blood, collected in a trial of Ad26.COV2.S vaccine versus placebo. Receptors were obtained from a person between 18 and 60 years old who received the Ad26.COV2.S COVID-19 vaccine or a placebo.

The sample holds one count of this clone. The V call is TRBV9, the J call TRBJ1-6, with 12 bases identical to TRBD1. Germline-derived CDR1 and CDR2 are SGDLS and YYNGEE. The CDR3 runs 18 residues. The junction had 10 bases not matched to a gene; V was cut back by 3 bases and J by 6 bases. The CDR3 reads CASSGGRGQGASNSPLHF. The CDR3, as DNA: TGTGCCAGCAGCGGTGGACGGGGACAGGGGGCTAGTAATTCACCCCTCCACTTT.

The rearrangement links TRBV27 to TRBJ2-2; 7 bases agree with TRBD1. The germline V gene has CDR1 MNHEY and CDR2 SMNVEV (reference sequence). J was trimmed by 3 bases and V by 6 bases; bases with no gene match: 4. This CDR3 is 14 amino acids long. CDR3 amino acids: CASSWTGDTGELFF. The CDR3 nucleotides are TGTGCCAGCAGCTGGACAGGTGACACCGGGGAGCTGTTTTTT.

The chain combines TRBV30 with TRBJ2-2, with 7 bases fitting TRBD2. Unmatched junction bases numbered 3, after V lost 0 bases and J lost 2 bases. CDR1 and CDR2 (germline): GTSNPN, SVGIG (reference sequence). This CDR3 spans 15 amino acids. CDR3 loop: CAWSVLATNTGELFF. CDR3 DNA: TGTGCCTGGAGTGTACTAGCGACCAACACCGGGGAGCTGTTTTTT. The full variable domain, in which reference TRBV30 and TRBJ2-2 provide the parts outside the CDR3, is SQTIHQWPATLVQPVGSPLSLECTVEGTSNPNLYWYRQAAGRGLQLLFYSVGIGQISSEVPQNLSASRPQDRQFILSSKKLLLSDSGFYLCAWSVLATNTGELFFGEGSRLTVL.

Note on this clone: The sample contains more than one DNA sequence encoding this CDR3. The CDR3 coding sequence is TGTGCCAGCAGCCGACCCCCGAACACTGAAGCTTTCTTT. This gives the protein CASSRPPNTEAFF. The chain combines TRBV28 with TRBJ1-1, with no clear D. This CDR3 has 13 residues. Trimming took off 6 bases at V and 1 base at J, with 9 bases between the two ends. Per germline, CDR1 MDHEN and CDR2 SYDVKM.

V and J are TRBV5-1 and TRBJ2-1, with 7 positions matching TRBD1. Germline V gene sequence: CDR1 SGHRS, CDR2 YFSETQ. The J segment lost 3 bases and the V segment lost 3 bases, leaving 3 bases of the junction unmatched. CDR3 length: 14 residues. The CDR3 coding sequence is TGCGCCAGCAGCTGGGACAGCCTCTACAATGAGCAGTTCTTC. This sequence encodes CASSWDSLYNEQFF.

The chain uses TRBV28 and TRBJ1-2, with TRBD1 identical over 9 bases. Germline V gene sequence: CDR1 MDHEN, CDR2 SYDVKM. V was clipped by 5 bases and J by 6 bases; unmatched bases: 10. CDR3 length equals 15 residues. The CDR3 protein is CASSILPDRGDGYTF. The CDR3 region has the DNA TGTGCCAGCAGTATCCTCCCGGACAGGGGAGATGGCTACACCTTC.

This chain links TRBV28 with TRBJ1-2, with D possibly matching TRBD1 (6 bases). This CDR3 region has 16 residues. The germline gives CDR1 MDHEN, CDR2 SYDVKM. V dropped 5 bases and J dropped 4 bases, with 20 bases sitting between them. Written as DNA, the CDR3 is TGTGCCAGCAGTCGAATTGGAGGGGGGCTTTCCTATGGCTACACCTTC. This encodes CASSRIGGGLSYGYTF.

The V call is TRBV11-2, the J call TRBJ1-2; no definite D call. This CDR3 is built from 12 residues. CDR1 and CDR2 from the germline V gene are SGHAT and FQNNGV. V was cut by 1 base and J by 6 bases, with 6 bases left in between. In DNA form, the CDR3 reads TGTGCCAGCAGCTTAGTCCAGGATGGCTACACCTTC. This translates into CASSLVQDGYTF.

The chain is built from TRBV6-1 and TRBJ1-1; a weak D match, TRBD1 (5 bases). V lost 3 bases and J lost 0, with 5 bases in between. This CDR3 is built from 13 residues. Germline CDR1 MNHNS, CDR2 SASEGT. DNA of the CDR3: TGTGCCAGCAGTGAGACAGTGAACACTGAAGCTTTCTTT. Amino acids: CASSETVNTEAFF.

This sequence joins TRBV5-8 and TRBJ2-5; TRBD2 might be the D (5 bases). Trimming left V 4 bases short and J 5 bases short, with 15 bases between. The length of the CDR3 is 14 residues. The germline V gene encodes CDR1 SGHTS and CDR2 YDEGEE. CDR3 bases: TGTGCCAGCAGCCCTTCCCGGGGTCCGGAGACCCAGTACTTC. This encodes CASSPSRGPETQYF.

This clone was seen only a few times. This rearrangement joins TRBV19 to TRBJ1-5, with TRBD1 matching 9 bases. CDR1 and CDR2 (germline): LNHDA, SQIVND (reference sequence). This CDR3 comprises 16 residues. The ends lost 1 base at V and 1 base at J; junction bases unmatched: 2. CDR3 in DNA: TGTGCCAGTAGTATAGGGACAGGGGCGAGCAATCAGCCCCAGCATTTT. It encodes CASSIGTGASNQPQHF. Full variable domain (remainder filled in from reference TRBV19 and TRBJ1-5): DGGITQSPKYLFRKEGQNVTLSCEQNLNHDAMYWYRQDPGQGLRLIYYSQIVNDFQKGDIAEGYSVSREKKESFPLTVTSAQKNPTAFYLCASSIGTGASNQPQHFGDGTRLSIL.

Comments on this clone: At one end, the junction sequence differs from germline, possibly due to a read error. This chain uses TRBV7-7 with TRBJ2-1; D is unclear. Germline CDR1 is SSHAT and CDR2 is FNYEAQ (reference sequence). CDR3 length: 15 amino acids. The CDR3 spells CASSLEWGPYNEQFF. CDR3 bases: TGTGCTAGCAGCTTAGAATGGGGTCCCTACAATGAGCAGTTCTTC.

This rearrangement joins TRBV7-9 to TRBJ1-5; a weak D match, TRBD1 (5 bases). Per the germline V gene, CDR1 is SEHNR and CDR2 is FQNEAQ (reference sequence). Trimming removed 5 bases from V and 1 base from J, with 15 bases in between. CDR3 length equals 16 residues. As DNA, the CDR3 is TGTGCCAGCAGCCTCTCTACAGGTGCGAGCAATCAGCCCCAGCATTTT. Its translation is CASSLSTGASNQPQHF. Supplemented by reference TRBV7-9 and TRBJ1-5, the full variable domain reads DTGVSQNPRHKITKRGQNVTFRCDPISEHNRLYWYRQTLGQGPEFLTYFQNEAQLEKSRLLSDRFSAERPKGSFSTLEIQRTEQGDSAMYLCASSLSTGASNQPQHFGDGTRLSIL.

The CDR3: CASSQDLGDYEQYF. CDR3 bases: TGCGCCAGCAGCCAAGATTTAGGAGACTACGAGCAGTACTTC. This rearrangement joins TRBV4-1 to TRBJ2-7; D is unresolved. Germline lookup yields CDR1 MGHRA and CDR2 YSYEKL. Trimming left V 0 bases short and J 3 bases short, with 9 bases between. The CDR3 consists of 14 residues.

This rearrangement joins TRBV7-8 to TRBJ1-4; no clear D. V shed 5 bases and J shed 8 bases, with 15 bases lying between them. Looked up from germline, CDR1 is SGHVS and CDR2 is FQNEAQ. This CDR3 spans 14 amino acids. The CDR3 loop is CASSEVLLGEKLFF. CDR3 nucleotide sequence: TGTGCCAGCAGCGAAGTTCTTTTGGGGGAAAAACTGTTTTTT.

This chain uses TRBV11-3 with TRBJ2-1, with 9 bases that match TRBD1. The CDR3 spans 15 residues. Per the germline V gene, CDR1 is SGHNT and CDR2 is YENEEA. J gave up 7 bases and V 5 bases, and 9 bases lay outside the gene matches. In DNA form, the CDR3 reads TGTGCCAGCAGCGCCTGGACAGGGGATGGAAATGAGCAGTTCTTC. Its translation is CASSAWTGDGNEQFF.

The V call is TRBV18, the J call TRBJ2-2, with 9 nucleotides matching TRBD1. Unmatched junction bases numbered 0, after V lost 3 bases and J lost 1 base. This CDR3 spans 15 amino acids. Germline V CDR1 and CDR2: KGHSH, LQKENI. CDR3 sequence: CASSPGQGNTGELFF. In nucleotides, the CDR3 is TGTGCCAGCTCACCGGGACAGGGGAACACCGGGGAGCTGTTTTTT. Supplemented by reference TRBV18 and TRBJ2-2, the full variable domain reads NAGVMQNPRHLVRRRGQEARLRCSPMKGHSHVYWYRQLPEEGLKFMVYLQKENIIDESGMPKERFSAEFPKEGPSILRIQQVVRGDSAAYFCASSPGQGNTGELFFGEGSRLTVL.

This sequence joins TRBV6-2 or TRBV6-3 and TRBJ1-2; D ambiguous. The CDR3 totals 13 residues. Germline V gives CDR1 MNHEY, CDR2 SVGEGT. Trimming left V 2 bases short and J 6 bases short, with 10 bases between. This CDR3 is CASSYGETDGYTF. CDR3 nucleotides: TGTGCCAGCAGTTACGGGGAAACGGATGGCTACACCTTC.

The chain couples TRBV28 to TRBJ2-1; D is perhaps TRBD2 (5 bases). The CDR3 covers 13 residues. The germline gives CDR1 MDHEN, CDR2 SYDVKM. V dropped 7 bases and J dropped 8 bases, with 15 bases sitting between them. DNA for the CDR3: TGTGCCAGCACCGAGGGAGTGGGCGATGAGCAGTTCTTC. Residues: CASTEGVGDEQFF.

The chain employs TRBV7-8 and TRBJ1-5; 12 nucleotides agree with TRBD1. Germline V gene data show CDR1 as SGHVS and CDR2 as FQNEAQ. This CDR3 spans 15 amino acids. Unmatched junction bases numbered 6, after V lost 5 bases and J lost 7 bases. CDR3 in amino acids: CASSQQGQGAQPQHF. In DNA form, the CDR3 reads TGTGCCAGCAGCCAGCAGGGACAGGGGGCACAGCCCCAGCATTTT.

V usage is TRBV3-1 (or the pseudogene TRBV3-2) and J usage is TRBJ2-1, with TRBD2 matching over 7 bases. CDR3 length: 17 amino acids. V shed 0 bases and J 6 bases; nucleotides not matched to a gene: 11. Germline V gene data show CDR1 as LGHDT and CDR2 as YNNKEL (reference sequence). The CDR3 reads CASSQDLGGRPLNEQFF. The CDR3 bases are TGTGCCAGCAGCCAAGATTTGGGCGGGAGACCACTCAATGAGCAGTTCTTC.

This sequence joins TRBV29-1 and TRBJ2-2; possibly TRBD2 for D (5 bases). The V end lost 6 bases, the J end lost 1 base, and 12 bases lay between the germline ends. The CDR3 extends over 14 amino acids. Germline V CDR1 and CDR2: SQVTM, ANQGSEA. The DNA for the CDR3 is TGCAGCGTAAGACCGGGGTTGAACACCGGGGAGCTGTTTTTT. Translating gives CSVRPGLNTGELFF.

The chain employs TRBV5-6 and TRBJ2-7; the D gene is possibly TRBD1 (6 bases). Looked up from germline, CDR1 is SGHDT and CDR2 is YYEEEE. Deletions cut 0 bases from V and 2 bases from J, with 9 bases between. This CDR3 is 14 amino acids long. The CDR3 here is CASSLVTGPYEQYF. CDR3 nucleotides: TGTGCCAGCAGCTTGGTAACAGGGCCCTACGAGCAGTACTTC.

This sequence joins TRBV7-3 and TRBJ2-2; no definite D call. This CDR3 contains 16 residues. The V end lost 5 bases, the J end lost 0 bases, and 13 bases lay between the germline ends. Germline V CDR1 and CDR2: SGHTA, FQGTGA. The CDR3 is CASSRYAGANTGELFF. In DNA, the CDR3 is TGTGCCAGCAGCCGTTACGCCGGAGCGAACACCGGGGAGCTGTTTTTT.

The chain combines TRBV3-1 (or the pseudogene TRBV3-2) with TRBJ2-7; TRBD1 or TRBD2 may be the D gene (5 bases each). Deletions cut 4 bases from V and 2 bases from J, with 18 bases between. Looked up from germline, CDR1 is LGHDT and CDR2 is YNNKEL (reference sequence). The length of the CDR3 is 16 residues. CDR3 coding DNA: TGTGCCAGCAGCCGGGGGAGCGGAGGAGGTGCCTACGAGCAGTACTTC. It translates to CASSRGSGGGAYEQYF.

The chain recombines TRBV9 with TRBJ1-4, with TRBD1 matching 7 bases. This CDR3 has 15 residues. The V gene's germline CDR1 is SGDLS and CDR2 YYNGEE. J gave up 4 bases and V 4 bases, and 7 bases lay outside the gene matches. CDR3 in DNA: TGTGCCAGCAGCCCTAGGGGACAGTATAATGAAAAACTGTTTTTT. Translation gives CASSPRGQYNEKLFF.

The chain joins TRBV28 to TRBJ2-7; 13 bases agree with TRBD2. The V segment lost 3 bases and the J segment 1 base; nucleotides outside the gene matches: 3. The CDR3 has 16 amino acids. The V gene's germline CDR1 is MDHEN and CDR2 SYDVKM. The DNA of the CDR3 is TGTGCCAGCAGTTTTGGGACTAGCGGGGTTTCCTACGAGCAGTACTTC. This sequence encodes CASSFGTSGVSYEQYF.

This chain joins TRBV7-9 and TRBJ2-1; possibly TRBD1 for D (6 bases). There are 14 residues in the CDR3. CDR1 is SEHNR, CDR2 FQNEAQ, per germline (reference sequence). Trimming left V 1 base short and J 6 bases short, with 10 bases between. The CDR3 is CASSLELQGNEQFF. CDR3 sequence (DNA): TGTGCCAGCAGCTTAGAACTACAGGGCAATGAGCAGTTCTTC.

V is TRBV6-2 or TRBV6-3 and J is TRBJ2-1; TRBD2 is a possible D gene (5 bases). The germline V and J ends were trimmed by 5 bases and 6 bases, with 14 bases remaining between them. The CDR3 contains 14 residues. The germline V gene has CDR1 MNHEY and CDR2 SVGEGT. The DNA of the CDR3 is TGTGCCAGCAGTCCCGCACTAGTAACCAATGAGCAGTTCTTC. Protein sequence: CASSPALVTNEQFF.

This chain joins TRBV2 and TRBJ1-2; the D is unclear. V was cut by 6 bases and J by 8 bases, with 13 bases left in between. CDR1 is SNHLY, CDR2 FYNNEI, per germline. The length of the CDR3 is 12 residues. CDR3 DNA sequence: TGTGCCAGCAGGAGACTCGGAGGGGGCTACACCTTC. Its translation: CASRRLGGGYTF.